This entry describes one TCR beta chain. These data come from a study of blood T cell repertoires in COVID-19. Clones were sequenced by immunoSEQ multiplex PCR, and TCRdb holds only the in-frame ones, with some missing. Here the sample spans approximately 260,000 clones, roughly 89% being singletons. Input material: PBMCs or T cells enriched from blood (not recorded which). This clonotype was sampled from a woman aged 55-75 years who had recovered from COVID-19.

In nucleotides, the CDR3 is TGTGCCAGCAGCTGGGGAGGAACCTATAATTCACCCCTCCACTTT. Translated, it gives CASSWGGTYNSPLHF. This sequence joins TRBV28 and TRBJ1-6; D not resolved. Per germline, CDR1 MDHEN and CDR2 SYDVKM. This CDR3 is built from 15 residues. Trimming left V 6 bases short and J 2 bases short, with 11 bases between.